This T cell receptor beta chain derives from a study of T cells in Graves' hyperthyroidism and ophthalmopathy. The hyperthyroidism was newly diagnosed and had lasted under 2 months; the patients were aged 18 to 65. The authors obtained PBMCs from about 9 ml of fresh peripheral blood. Findings of the study overall: Blood samples included most of the expanded thyroid clonotypes exceeding 0.001.

A word on this clonotype: Its target is unknown. The junction does not match germline at one end; this may be a read error.

The V gene's germline CDR1 is MDHEN and CDR2 SYDVKM. This CDR3 comprises 14 residues. The source material, RNA transcripts, was used to amplify TCR beta CDR3 regions. HTBI primers were employed in a first-round RT-PCR of the TCR CDR3. TCRdb reprocessed the multiplex PCR reads via MiXCR and lists one record per CDR3 protein. This table holds around 280,000 distinct CDR3 sequences, roughly 15% found once. The specimen was blood. J is TRBJ1-5 and V is TRBV28; no clear D. The sequence was obtained from a woman aged 40 to 50 with Graves' hyperthyroidism. CDR3 nucleotide sequence: TGTGCCAGCAGTTTATTGACCGAGTGTCAGCCCCAACATTTT. Its translation is CASSLLTECQPQHF.